The entry that follows covers one T cell receptor beta chain sequence. The antigen is undetermined. Different DNA sequences within this sample yield the same CDR3. The sample originates from a study of cytomegalovirus exposure and HLA in healthy donors. The approximately 130-subject validation cohort, separate from the roughly 700-subject first cohort, included the donors. Germline lookup yields CDR1 SEHNR and CDR2 FQNEAQ (reference sequence). The germline V and J ends were trimmed by 3 bases and 4 bases, with 4 bases remaining between them. This CDR3 region has 12 residues. Study conclusions and caveats: Confirmation in vitro established that a few CMV-associated chains were specific for CMV antigens. Among TCR sequences, most were rare, though some public TCRs appeared in many donors. First-cohort TCR clusters tended to co-occur in the 120 or so validation repertoires, a later analysis found.

Sequencing was performed with immunoSEQ multiplex PCR; in TCRdb, only in-frame clones are kept and a portion is missing. The table shows about 120,000 clones, with roughly 90% occurring only once. The sequence derives from a woman aged 18-29 years in good health and CMV-seropositive. Source material: PBMCs. The chain recombines TRBV7-9 with TRBJ1-5; D remains unclear. The CDR3 is CASSFSNQPQHF. In nucleotides, the CDR3 is TGTGCCAGCAGCTTTTCGAATCAGCCCCAGCATTTT.